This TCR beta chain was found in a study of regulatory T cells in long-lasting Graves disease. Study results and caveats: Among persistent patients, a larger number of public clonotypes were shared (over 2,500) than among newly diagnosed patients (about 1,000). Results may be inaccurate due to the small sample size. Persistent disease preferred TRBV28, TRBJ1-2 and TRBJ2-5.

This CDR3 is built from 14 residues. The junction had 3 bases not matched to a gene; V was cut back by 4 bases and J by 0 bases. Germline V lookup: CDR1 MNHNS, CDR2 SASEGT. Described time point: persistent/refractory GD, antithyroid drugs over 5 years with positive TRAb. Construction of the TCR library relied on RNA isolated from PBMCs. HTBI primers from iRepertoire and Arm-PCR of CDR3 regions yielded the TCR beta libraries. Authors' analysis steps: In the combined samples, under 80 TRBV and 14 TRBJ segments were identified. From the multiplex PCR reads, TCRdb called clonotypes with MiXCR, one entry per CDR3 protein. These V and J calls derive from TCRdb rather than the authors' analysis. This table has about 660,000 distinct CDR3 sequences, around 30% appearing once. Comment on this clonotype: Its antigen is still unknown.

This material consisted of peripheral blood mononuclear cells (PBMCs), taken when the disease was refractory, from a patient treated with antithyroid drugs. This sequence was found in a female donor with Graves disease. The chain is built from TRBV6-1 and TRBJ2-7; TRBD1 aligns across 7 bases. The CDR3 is CASSADRASYEQYF. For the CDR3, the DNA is TGTGCCAGCAGTGCCGACAGGGCCTCCTACGAGCAGTACTTC.